This TCR beta chain came from a study of cytomegalovirus exposure and HLA in healthy donors. The CDR3 is made up of 14 amino acids. V shed 2 bases and J shed 7 bases, with 15 bases lying between them. Germline CDR1 is SEHNR and CDR2 is FQNEAQ (reference sequence). In the PCR, 60 Vbeta and 13 Jbeta primers were used. Only in-frame clones appear in the TCRdb table, and some are missing; sequencing was by immunoSEQ multiplex PCR. The table has some 210,000 clones, roughly 80% seen once. The sequence derives from a male donor in good health and CMV-seronegative. V is TRBV7-9 and J is TRBJ2-7; TRBD2 is a possible D gene (6 bases). Sequencing was carried out using PBMCs. CDR3 sequence reads: CASSLQPGDGEQYF. The CDR3 coding sequence is TGTGCCAGCAGCTTACAACCGGGAGACGGGGAGCAGTACTTC.